Listed here are 26 T cell receptor beta chains from one sample, sequenced in a study of blood T cell repertoires in COVID-19. Some clones are missing from TCRdb's copy, which holds only in-frame ones; the method was immunoSEQ multiplex PCR. The sample has 200,000 to 300,000 clones, roughly 81% seen once; the top ten hold roughly 8%. The source material was peripheral blood. Every receptor here comes from a woman of 80 years or more with COVID-19, enrolled during active disease.

The chain is built from TRBV5-1 and TRBJ2-1; D may be TRBD2 (5 bases). CDR3 size: 14 residues. Per the germline V gene, CDR1 is SGHRS and CDR2 is YFSETQ. V lost 2 bases and J lost 5, with 11 bases in between. Written as DNA, the CDR3 is TGCGCCAGCAGCTTCCCATCGAGGGACAATGAGCAGTTCTTC. Residues: CASSFPSRDNEQFF.

The genes are TRBV27 and TRBJ2-5, with 7 bases identical to TRBD2. V lost 8 bases to trimming and J lost 2 bases; unmatched junction nucleotides: 11. Germline V gene sequence: CDR1 MNHEY, CDR2 SMNVEV (reference sequence). The CDR3 totals 15 residues. CDR3 in DNA: TGTGCCAGCGGACGGCGGGACTACGGGCAAGAGACCCAGTACTTC. Encoded protein: CASGRRDYGQETQYF.

Here the CDR3 DNA reads TGCGCCAGCAGCTTGATTGAGACAGGTCCTTCGGCTTTCTTT. Its translation is CASSLIETGPSAFF. The chain uses TRBV5-1 and TRBJ1-1; D perhaps matches TRBD1 (6 bases). CDR3 length equals 14 residues. Looked up from germline, CDR1 is SGHRS and CDR2 is YFSETQ. The V end lost 1 base, the J end lost 11 bases, and 18 bases lay between the germline ends.

The chain joins TRBV28 to TRBJ2-2; D is ambiguous. This CDR3 contains 13 residues. V was trimmed by 6 bases and J by 4 bases, leaving 9 bases between them. From germline, CDR1 is MDHEN and CDR2 SYDVKM. The CDR3 DNA sequence: TGTGCCAGCAGGGGCAAACTCACCGGGGAGCTGTTTTTT. Translated: CASRGKLTGELFF.

This rearrangement joins TRBV7-8 to TRBJ1-6; perhaps TRBD1 as D (6 bases). V was shortened by 4 bases and J by 0 bases, with 13 bases between the two germline ends. The CDR3 is 17 residues long. Germline V gene lookup returns CDR1 SGHVS and CDR2 FQNEAQ. CDR3 bases: TGTGCCAGCAGCTCGAGACAGGCTCGCTCCTATAATTCACCCCTCCACTTT. Translating gives CASSSRQARSYNSPLHF. Full variable domain (remainder filled in from reference TRBV7-8 and TRBJ1-6): GAGVSQSPRYKVAKRGQDVALRCDPISGHVSLFWYQQALGQGPEFLTYFQNEAQLDKSGLPSDRFFAERPEGSVSTLKIQRTQQEDSAVYLCASSSRQARSYNSPLHFGNGTRLTVT.

The chain is built from TRBV5-1 and TRBJ2-2, with 8 bases aligning to TRBD1. V lost 3 bases to trimming and J lost 8 bases; unmatched junction nucleotides: 9. The germline gives CDR1 SGHRS, CDR2 YFSETQ. The CDR3 totals 15 residues. The CDR3 protein is CASSSRTGNVGELFF. The CDR3 DNA reads TGCGCCAGCAGCTCGCGGACAGGGAACGTAGGGGAGCTGTTTTTT.

The chain couples TRBV18 to TRBJ2-7; no clear D gene. CDR1 and CDR2 (germline): KGHSH, LQKENI. This CDR3 has 12 amino acids. V lost 3 bases to trimming and J lost 5 bases, with 8 bases between them. In nucleotides, the CDR3 is TGTGCCAGCTCACCTGGAGCCCACGAGCAGTACTTC. It yields the protein CASSPGAHEQYF. Filled out from reference TRBV18 and TRBJ2-7, the complete variable domain reads NAGVMQNPRHLVRRRGQEARLRCSPMKGHSHVYWYRQLPEEGLKFMVYLQKENIIDESGMPKERFSAEFPKEGPSILRIQQVVRGDSAAYFCASSPGAHEQYFGPGTRLTVT.

This chain links TRBV19 with TRBJ2-5, with 8 bases that match TRBD1. V was clipped by 5 bases and J by 4 bases; unmatched bases: 12. CDR1 is LNHDA and CDR2 is SQIVND in the germline V gene (reference sequence). This CDR3 comprises 16 residues. CDR3 residues: CASSPRTGRIGETQYF. The DNA of the CDR3 is TGTGCCAGTAGTCCCAGGACAGGGAGGATCGGAGAGACCCAGTACTTC.

The V call is TRBV24-1, the J call TRBJ2-3; D ambiguous. The CDR3 has 15 residues. V was shortened by 3 bases and J by 0 bases, with 9 bases between the two germline ends. Germline values: CDR1 KGHDR, CDR2 SFDVKD. The CDR3 protein is CATSDQQTSTDTQYF. CDR3 nucleotide sequence: TGTGCCACCAGTGATCAACAGACCAGCACAGATACGCAGTATTTT.

The rearrangement links TRBV6-6 to TRBJ1-2; TRBD1 might be the D (5 bases). Germline values: CDR1 MNHNY, CDR2 SVGAGI (reference sequence). The CDR3 spans 12 residues. V lost 5 bases and J 8 bases, leaving 12 bases between the germline ends. CDR3 nucleotides: TGTGCCAGCAGTCTCACAGGTGAAGGCTACACCTTC. It encodes CASSLTGEGYTF.

The chain employs TRBV11-2 and TRBJ1-3; the D is unclear. The CDR3 is made up of 14 amino acids. Trimming stripped 6 bases from V and 0 bases from J, with 9 bases between. In germline, CDR1 is SGHAT, CDR2 FQNNGV. This CDR3 reads CASSRDYSGNTIYF. As DNA, the CDR3 is TGTGCCAGCAGTCGCGACTACTCTGGAAACACCATATATTTT.

The rearrangement joins TRBV27 to TRBJ1-2; D perhaps matches TRBD1 (5 bases). CDR1 MNHEY and CDR2 SMNVEV come from the germline V gene (reference sequence). V was trimmed by 5 bases and J by 8 bases, leaving 18 bases between them. The CDR3 is 14 amino acids. The CDR3 here is CASSPGLFGGGYTF. The CDR3 region has the DNA TGTGCCAGCAGTCCGGGCCTGTTCGGGGGAGGCTACACCTTC.

This CDR3 reads CASSLTPGYAPYEQYF. In nucleotides, the CDR3 is TGCGCCAGCAGCCTAACCCCAGGGTACGCCCCCTACGAGCAGTACTTC. V usage is TRBV5-1 and J usage is TRBJ2-7; D is possibly TRBD1 (5 bases). This CDR3 has 16 residues. The germline V gene encodes CDR1 SGHRS and CDR2 YFSETQ. V lost 4 bases to trimming and J lost 2 bases, with 19 bases between them.

This clone was seen at least ten times. This chain uses TRBV13 with TRBJ1-1; D unclear. The CDR3 extends over 17 amino acids. The V and J ends lost 5 bases and 5 bases respectively, with 24 bases between them. The germline gives CDR1 PRHDT, CDR2 FYEKMQ (reference sequence). The CDR3 nucleotides are TGTGCCAGCAGCCCCACGGGAGTCCCTAACGAGGGTACTGAAGCTTTCTTT. It codes for CASSPTGVPNEGTEAFF.

In its sample, this clone was seen once. The V call is TRBV5-5, the J call TRBJ1-6; 7 nucleotides match TRBD1. Germline V gene lookup returns CDR1 SGHKS and CDR2 YYEKEE (reference sequence). After removal of 6 bases from V and 7 bases from J, the junction contained 10 bases not matched to a gene. The CDR3 length is 15 residues. The CDR3 reads CASNPPGTVNSPLHF. CDR3 nucleotide sequence: TGTGCCAGCAACCCACCCGGGACAGTCAATTCACCCCTCCACTTT.

CDR3 residues: CASSLTSDEKLFF. The CDR3 coding sequence is TGTGCCAGCAGTCTAACGTCGGATGAAAAACTGTTTTTT. The chain carries TRBV28 and TRBJ1-4, with D hard to call. Trimming removed 5 bases at V and 6 bases at J, with 10 bases between. This CDR3 is 13 amino acids long. Germline V gives CDR1 MDHEN, CDR2 SYDVKM.

The chain couples TRBV10-1 to TRBJ2-2; TRBD2 aligns across 11 bases. This CDR3 spans 15 amino acids. V shed 6 bases and J 4 bases; nucleotides not matched to a gene: 4. The germline gives CDR1 WNHNN, CDR2 SYGVQD (reference sequence). The CDR3 sequence: CASSPGLAATGELFF. The CDR3 DNA is TGCGCCAGCAGCCCGGGACTAGCGGCCACCGGGGAGCTGTTTTTT.

The chain recombines TRBV19 with TRBJ2-3; D call uncertain. Germline V gene data show CDR1 as LNHDA and CDR2 as SQIVND (reference sequence). V lost 6 bases and J lost 10, with 17 bases in between. The CDR3 runs to 13 residues. This CDR3 reads CASSIPGYSAQYF. CDR3 DNA sequence: TGTGCCAGTAGCATCCCGGGTTACTCGGCGCAGTATTTT.

The V and J genes are TRBV5-6 and TRBJ2-4; D might be TRBD2 (5 bases). This CDR3 has 14 residues. Trimming removed 6 bases from V and 1 base from J, with 11 bases in between. Germline CDR1 reads SGHDT; CDR2 reads YYEEEE. The CDR3 DNA sequence: TGTGCCAGCAACGGGGATTTCGCCAAAAACATTCAGTACTTC. This codes for CASNGDFAKNIQYF.

This sequence joins TRBV25-1 and TRBJ2-5; D might be TRBD1 (7 bases). V dropped 5 bases and J dropped 5 bases, with 24 bases sitting between them. This CDR3 is 17 amino acids long. Germline CDR1 and CDR2: MGHDK and SYGVNS. The CDR3 protein is CASSQLAPGGSGETQYF. The CDR3 coding sequence is TGTGCCAGCAGTCAACTCGCCCCAGGGGGGTCTGGTGAGACCCAGTACTTC.

For this clone: This sample also contains other DNA sequences that code for the same CDR3. The chain uses TRBV7-3 and TRBJ1-1; D is unclear. The CDR3 extends over 13 amino acids. CDR1 SGHTA and CDR2 FQGTGA come from the germline V gene. The germline V and J ends were trimmed by 2 bases and 2 bases, with 6 bases remaining between them. This chain's CDR3 is CASSLDSNTEAFF. Written as DNA, the CDR3 is TGTGCCAGCAGCTTAGACTCAAACACTGAAGCTTTCTTT.

The rearrangement links TRBV2 to TRBJ1-1; D ambiguous. From germline, CDR1 is SNHLY and CDR2 FYNNEI. Between the trimmed V and J ends, which lost 6 bases and 5 bases, there was a span of 7 bases. The CDR3 is 11 residues long. CDR3 DNA sequence: TGTGCCAGCAGCGGGTGGACTGAAGCTTTCTTT. Translated: CASSGWTEAFF.

The chain recombines TRBV7-9 with TRBJ2-7; no firm D call. CDR3 length: 13 amino acids. In germline, CDR1 is SEHNR, CDR2 FQNEAQ (reference sequence). Deletions cut 2 bases from V and 3 bases from J, with 8 bases between. CDR3 region: CASSLSGIYEQYF. Here the CDR3 DNA reads TGTGCCAGCAGCTTATCGGGTATCTACGAGCAGTACTTC.

The CDR3 sequence: CASSPQGQDTEAFF. CDR3 bases: TGTGCCAGCTCACCCCAGGGGCAGGACACTGAAGCTTTCTTT. The chain has TRBV18 and TRBJ1-1; perhaps TRBD1 as D (6 bases). V was trimmed by 3 bases and J by 3 bases, leaving 11 bases between them. Germline CDR1 and CDR2: KGHSH and LQKENI. The CDR3 has 14 amino acids.

This chain joins TRBV27 and TRBJ2-3; 15 bases fit TRBD2. The CDR3 totals 19 residues. V was pared by 5 bases and J by 3 bases, with 12 bases of the junction left unmatched. The V gene's germline CDR1 is MNHEY and CDR2 SMNVEV (reference sequence). The chain's CDR3 is CASSPQDGLAGGITDTQYF. CDR3 coding DNA: TGTGCCAGCAGTCCCCAAGACGGACTAGCGGGAGGGATTACAGATACGCAGTATTTT.

In this sample, this clone turned up once. This chain uses TRBV5-1 with TRBJ2-1, with D perhaps matching TRBD2 (5 bases). In germline, CDR1 is SGHRS, CDR2 YFSETQ. V shed 1 base and J shed 2 bases, with 10 bases lying between them. The CDR3 is 15 residues long. The CDR3 nucleotides are TGCGCCAGCAGCTTGCTTGCGGGTCCCTACAATGAGCAGTTCTTC. This encodes CASSLLAGPYNEQFF.